The 14 T cell receptor beta chains presented below share a single source sample, sequenced in a study of siplizumab effects on memory and regulatory T cells. Using immunoSEQ multiplex PCR, the repertoire was profiled, and TCRdb retains in-frame clones only, with some absent. The data contain 100,000 or so clones, about 90% of them singletons. Sequenced input: Tregs sorted from blood. Every receptor here comes from a human donor in good health.

V usage is TRBV27 and J usage is TRBJ2-7; the match to TRBD1 covers 10 bases. Germline CDR1 MNHEY, CDR2 SMNVEV (reference sequence). The CDR3 spans 12 residues. The V and J ends lost 10 bases and 4 bases, in that order; junction bases with no gene match: 4. The CDR3 nucleotides read TGTGCCACCCGGGACAGGGGTTACGAGCAGTACTTC. Protein sequence: CATRDRGYEQYF.

This clone has a count of ten or more. The chain uses TRBV2 and TRBJ1-2; the D gene is possibly TRBD1 (5 bases). V lost 4 bases to trimming and J lost 3 bases, with 18 bases between them. The CDR3 is made up of 16 amino acids. Germline CDR1 and CDR2: SNHLY and FYNNEI. The CDR3 bases are TGTGCCAGCAGTGGGCGGGGAGTGGGGCCTTACTATGGCTACACCTTC. This translates into CASSGRGVGPYYGYTF.

This sequence joins TRBV7-3 and TRBJ2-2, with 8 bases aligning to TRBD1. This CDR3 comprises 15 residues. V shed 4 bases and J 5 bases; nucleotides not matched to a gene: 6. Germline V gene lookup returns CDR1 SGHTA and CDR2 FQGTGA. CDR3 loop: CASSYNRGSTGELFF. The CDR3 DNA is TGTGCCAGCAGCTATAACAGGGGGAGTACCGGGGAGCTGTTTTTT. Complete variable domain (other parts from reference TRBV7-3 and TRBJ2-2): GAGVSQTPSNKVTEKGKYVELRCDPISGHTALYWYRQSLGQGPEFLIYFQGTGAADDSGLPNDRFFAVRPEGSVSTLKIQRTERGDSAVYLCASSYNRGSTGELFFGEGSRLTVL.

CDR3: CASRLSGRNNQPQHF. The DNA for the CDR3 is TGTGCCAGCAGACTCTCAGGACGTAACAATCAGCCCCAGCATTTT. The rearrangement joins TRBV28 to TRBJ1-5; D gene unclear. The V and J ends lost 6 bases and 3 bases respectively, with 15 bases between them. There are 15 residues in the CDR3. Looked up from germline, CDR1 is MDHEN and CDR2 is SYDVKM.

V gene TRBV6-1 combines with J gene TRBJ2-1; D perhaps matches TRBD2 (6 bases). The germline V and J ends were trimmed by 6 bases and 3 bases, with 6 bases remaining between them. This CDR3 region has 12 residues. Germline loops: CDR1 MNHNS, CDR2 SASEGT. In DNA, the CDR3 is TGTGCCAGCAGGACTAGCTACAATGAGCAGTTCTTC. Amino acids: CASRTSYNEQFF.

Turning to this clone: Other DNA sequences in this specimen translate into the identical CDR3. The chain links TRBV2 to TRBJ2-5; perhaps D is TRBD1 or TRBD2 (5 bases each). V lost 7 bases and J 4 bases, leaving 16 bases between the germline ends. Germline CDR1 is SNHLY and CDR2 is FYNNEI. The CDR3 consists of 14 residues. CDR3 sequence reads: CASTLWGIGETQYF. CDR3 in DNA: TGTGCCAGCACTCTTTGGGGGATAGGAGAGACCCAGTACTTC. The entire variable domain, with the rest obtained from reference TRBV2 and TRBJ2-5, is as follows: EPEVTQTPSHQVTQMGQEVILRCVPISNHLYFYWYRQILGQKVEFLVSFYNNEISEKSEIFDDQFSVERPDGSNFTLKIRSTKLEDSAMYFCASTLWGIGETQYFGPGTRLLVL.

The rearrangement joins TRBV5-6 to TRBJ1-5, with D possibly matching TRBD1 (5 bases). Trimming pared 4 bases from V and 2 bases from J, leaving 7 bases between. This CDR3 has 13 amino acids. CDR1 is SGHDT and CDR2 is YYEEEE in the germline V gene. CDR3 DNA sequence: TGTGCCAGCAGCCGAGGGGGCAATCAGCCCCAGCATTTT. Translated: CASSRGGNQPQHF. The full variable domain, with the rest looked up from reference TRBV5-6 and TRBJ1-5, is DAGVTQSPTHLIKTRGQQVTLRCSPKSGHDTVSWYQQALGQGPQFIFQYYEEEERQRGNFPDRFSGHQFPNYSSELNVNALLLGDSALYLCASSRGGNQPQHFGDGTRLSIL.

The chain links TRBV6-5 to TRBJ2-7, with D hard to call. Trimming took 0 bases from V and 2 from J, leaving 8 bases between them. CDR1 and CDR2 from the germline V gene are MNHEY and SVGAGI. This CDR3 is built from 14 residues. CDR3 coding DNA: TGTGCCAGCAGTTACTCCCGATTAGCCTACGAGCAGTACTTC. It translates to CASSYSRLAYEQYF.

This clone was detected once. The chain employs TRBV29-1 and TRBJ1-2, with D possibly matching TRBD1 (6 bases). Germline-derived CDR1 and CDR2 are SQVTM and ANQGSEA. The CDR3 extends over 13 amino acids. The ends were cut back, 5 bases at V and 3 bases at J, with 13 bases in the middle. CDR3 amino acids: CSVSTGAHYGYTF. DNA for the CDR3: TGCAGCGTTTCCACGGGGGCGCACTATGGCTACACCTTC. Variable domain in full (rest from reference TRBV29-1 and TRBJ1-2): SAVISQKPSRDICQRGTSLTIQCQVDSQVTMMFWYRQQPGQSLTLIATANQGSEATYESGFVIDKFPISRPNLTFSTLTVSNMSPEDSSIYLCSVSTGAHYGYTFGSGTRLTVV.

The chain is built from TRBV30 and TRBJ2-1, with 8 bases aligning to TRBD2. V lost 4 bases to trimming and J lost 10 bases; unmatched junction nucleotides: 9. The CDR3 spans 13 residues. Germline V CDR1 and CDR2: GTSNPN, SVGIG (reference sequence). CDR3 nucleotides: TGTGCCTGGAATAGCGGGGCGCTCAGGGAGCAGTTCTTC. It specifies CAWNSGALREQFF.

V gene TRBV10-2 combines with J gene TRBJ2-7, with D perhaps assigned TRBD1 or TRBD2 (5 bases each). Germline V gene data show CDR1 as WSHSY and CDR2 as SAAADI. The CDR3 covers 20 residues. Trimming took 4 bases from V and 1 from J, leaving 29 bases between them. Here the CDR3 reads CASSGITIGTHRNRSYEQYF. CDR3 nucleotides: TGCGCCAGCAGTGGGATAACTATCGGGACCCATAGAAATAGGTCCTACGAGCAGTACTTC.

V and J are TRBV30 and TRBJ1-5; D remains unclear. Germline V lookup: CDR1 GTSNPN, CDR2 SVGIG (reference sequence). V dropped 2 bases and J dropped 3 bases, with 8 bases sitting between them. The CDR3 loop spans 13 amino acids. CDR3 sequence: CAWSLRVNQPQHF. As DNA, the CDR3 is TGTGCCTGGAGTCTGAGGGTCAATCAGCCCCAGCATTTT. The entire variable domain, with the rest obtained from reference TRBV30 and TRBJ1-5, is as follows: SQTIHQWPATLVQPVGSPLSLECTVEGTSNPNLYWYRQAAGRGLQLLFYSVGIGQISSEVPQNLSASRPQDRQFILSSKKLLLSDSGFYLCAWSLRVNQPQHFGDGTRLSIL.

J is TRBJ2-7 and V is TRBV4-1; D may be TRBD2 (6 bases). CDR3 length: 17 amino acids. Germline CDR1 is MGHRA and CDR2 is YSYEKL. V dropped 3 bases and J dropped 6 bases, with 24 bases sitting between them. The chain's CDR3 is CASSHPPEGRSGGEQYF. The CDR3 nucleotides read TGCGCCAGCAGCCATCCTCCGGAGGGTAGGAGTGGCGGCGAGCAGTACTTC.

This chain joins TRBV7-3 and TRBJ2-3; D call uncertain. Germline CDR1 SGHTA, CDR2 FQGTGA. Trimming cost V 5 bases and J 6 bases, with 15 bases left between them. CDR3 length equals 14 residues. The CDR3 protein is CASSPRRSEDTQYF. The CDR3 DNA reads TGTGCCAGCAGCCCACGGCGGTCTGAGGATACGCAGTATTTT.